This TCR beta chain was captured by sequencing in a study of cytomegalovirus exposure and HLA in healthy donors (dated by TCRdb to 2016 to 2017). Background on the whole study: According to an earlier analysis of 587 of the donors, 150 million to 200 million T cells yielded approximately 120 million unique TCR beta sequences and 276 Gb of sequence data. Approximately 310 gigabases of sequencing data and tens of millions of unique TCR sequences made up an early release that covered over 550 HLA-typed donors. The number of typed donors differed by locus: roughly 620-640 for A, B, C, DRB1 and DQB1; 522 for DQA1; approximately 600 for DPA1; and some 430 for DPB1. Rather than drawing on any new phenotypic data, the later analysis identified candidate immune exposures from TCR beta sequences and the way those sequences occurred across donors. To study patterns of TCR occurrence, a later analysis re-analyzed previously published TCR beta repertoires from around 670 donors and added high-resolution HLA genotyping. Of the roughly 400 genotyped donors, around 81% fell in the genetic ancestry cluster associated with self-reported Caucasian donors. An earlier analysis of 500 to 750 of the donors applied high-throughput TCR beta sequencing to assess whether each TCR beta V gene segment acted as functional or pseudogenic. HLA typing covered class I and class II loci at four-digit resolution. Roughly five DR-DQ haplotypes were handled as single units for association and clustering, since linkage in the cohort was strong. A separate validation cohort of about 110 different subjects was used in addition to the approximately 700-subject first cohort. All discovery cohort repertoires had been generated using a single sequencing platform. The study combined high-throughput TCR immunosequencing, statistical association of individual TCRs with disease status, and machine learning to predict cytomegalovirus infection status. Using immunosequencing, the study profiled T cell repertoires from 500 to 800 subjects and related those repertoires to cytomegalovirus serostatus. Donor age, sex, ethnicity and CMV serostatus were collected together with the repertoire data. The study was designed to test whether signatures of past pathogen exposure could be identified by cataloging public T cell receptors. Among 300 to 450 genotyped donors of the cohort, an average of around 240,000 unique TCR beta nucleotide sequences were sequenced per donor, around 18% of them non-productive. In a later genetic analysis, genome-wide SNP genotypes for 398 of the 666 donors were used, and that subset was treated as a discovery cohort. Findings and caveats that apply to the study as a whole: Linkage disequilibrium might explain the correlated functional status among segregating V segments, but an unknown experimental factor could not be excluded. A later genetic analysis associated a missense DCLRE1C variant with V-gene and J-gene trimming of TCR beta chains, and an independent cohort replicated the association. For the cohort, immune exposure information was limited to CMV serostatus. A cluster of highly shared sequence variants was judged likely to be a technical artifact of the sequencing pipeline. A later analysis found that TCR association rates varied across HLA loci, with DRB1 alleles showing the most associated TCRs and HLA-C alleles the fewest. The authors suggested that the approach could potentially be generalized to other disease states and immunological phenotypes. Compared with equally common non-associated chains, HLA-associated TCR beta chains in a later analysis were more clonally expanded and had lower generation probabilities. The classifier was reported to diagnose cytomegalovirus status with high specificity and sensitivity in both the original and validation cohorts. A later genetic analysis reported fewer N-insertions in productive TCRs among donors in an Asian-associated ancestry cluster than the roughly 650-donor mean. When HLA alleles, especially DR and DQ, strongly co-occurred, TCR associations were difficult to assign to individual alleles. In an earlier analysis of about 600 of the donors, most TCR beta V segments appeared in productive rearrangements about 87% or about 30% of the time, broadly matching IMGT annotations. Over 15 rarely observed V segments, including chromosome 9 orphons, were excluded from the earlier analysis of some 590 of the donors because counts were too low. Most TCR sequences were observed very rarely across donors, whereas some public TCRs were present in many individuals. According to a later analysis, parvovirus B19, influenza, CMV and Epstein-Barr virus appeared linked to several top co-occurrence clusters. In the study, approximately 150 TCR beta chains were listed as associated with cytomegalovirus. A further reported finding was that TCR beta sequences accurately predicted the HLA-A and HLA-B alleles for most subjects in the first cohort. Only TCR beta chains were sequenced in this cohort, and the absence of alpha or paired-chain data limited detectable features. In a later analysis, 16,951 TCR beta sequences were associated with specific HLA alleles at a false discovery rate of 0.05. Roughly uniform sequencing depth across donors was assumed in presence/absence analyses, although this assumption may not hold. A few of the identified cytomegalovirus-associated TCR beta chains were confirmed in vitro to be specific for cytomegalovirus antigens. Because HLA typing was unavailable for some donors at each locus, only the typed subset was used in association tests. In a later analysis, most CMV-associated TCR beta chains were found to appear HLA-restricted, with HLA associations seemingly driven largely by CMV exposure.

Regarding this clone: It lacks a known antigen.

In total, around 600 healthy bone marrow donors made up the cohort. At the time of sampling, every cohort member was nominally healthy, though immune exposures that went unrecorded were likely present. The donor was CMV seropositive and was included in the group of some 290 seropositive cohort members. A peripheral blood sample was collected from each donor, and TCR beta sequencing was performed on peripheral blood mononuclear cells. Genomic DNA was extracted from the blood cell samples with the Qiagen DNeasy Blood Extraction Kit. Library preparation used the immunoSEQ multiplex PCR assay. The multiplex PCR relied on a mix of 60 forward primers for TCR Vbeta segments and 13 reverse primers for TCR Jbeta segments. The CDR3 region of rearranged TCR beta genes was amplified from genomic DNA with a multiplex PCR assay. Amplified TCR beta libraries were sequenced as 87-base-pair reads on the Illumina HiSeq System. In the paper's pipeline: A later analysis counted some 74 million unique TCR beta chains across the 550 to 750 repertoires, and 10 million to 11 million of these chains were shared by at least two donors. Raw reads were error-corrected and collapsed into unique sequences by a nearest-neighbor algorithm in which closely related sequences were merged to remove PCR and sequencing errors. CDR3 sequences were aligned to IMGT reference sequences to assign V, D and J gene segments. For a sequence to be retained, at least a six-nucleotide match to both a V gene segment and a J gene segment was required. Rearrangements were called productive when the CDR3 lacked stop codons and stayed in frame with V and J; all others were non-productive. Following IMGT convention, CDR3 was defined as the stretch from the second conserved V-encoded cysteine to the conserved J-encoded phenylalanine. The earlier analysis of a few hundred of the donors excluded sequences that lacked an unambiguous match to a single V gene segment. In an earlier analysis of 450 to 700 of the donors, V segments were called functional above 56.7% productive rearrangements and were called segregating when the between-donor standard deviation exceeded 5%. A statistical classification framework was built for diagnosing cytomegalovirus status from the catalog of TCR beta chain sequences. A later analysis assigned V and J genes by comparing TCR nucleotide sequences with IMGT/GENE-DB human TR gene sequences. Using the TCRdist pipeline, a later analysis assigned CDR3 sequences along with most-parsimonious VDJ recombination scenarios. A later analysis defined each TCR beta chain by its CDR3 amino acid sequence plus V-gene family, and excluded reads lacking a unique V-gene family. A later analysis removed 500 to 600 highly shared, low-generation-probability nucleotide sequences to deal with suspected cross-contamination and a sequencing artifact. A later analysis calculated a clonal expansion index for each public chain from normalized within-repertoire ranks of inferred template counts. In a later analysis, generation probabilities were computed with a VDJ recombination model fitted to out-of-frame rearrangements, and the resulting probabilities were checked against IGoR. A later analysis scored TCR-TCR, TCR-HLA and TCR-CMV co-occurrence with hypergeometric tests, applying a repertoire-size bias correction to TCR pairs. False discovery rates were estimated in a later analysis by permuting HLA or CMV assignments 20 times. A later analysis grouped co-occurring TCRs with DBSCAN, adding TCRdist sequence similarity when clustering within HLA-allele-positive subsets. Co-occurrence clustering excluded repertoires with fewer than 30,000 or more than 120,000 public chains, plus five with anomalous nucleotide sharing. TCRdb took this table from immuneACCESS and kept in-frame rearrangements with V and J called. Such tables lack part of the clones; where checked against another copy, unresolved V genes explain under half of the gap, and the rest is unexplained. V and J calls and clone size come straight from that table; D and trimming were deduced from the DNA. The sample's own table lists 200,000 to 250,000 clones. Under 1% of the sample goes to the ten largest clones.

This TCR was sampled from a woman in her twenties or thirties in good health and CMV-seropositive. Sequenced input: PBMCs.

The nucleotides read TGTGCCAGCAGGCCCTTCTCCGGTGAGACCCAGTACTTC. It is translated as CASRPFSGETQYF. The rearranged segments are TRBV27 and TRBJ2-5, with the D gene call left open. Reading from cysteine to phenylalanine, the CDR3 counts 13 amino acids. The DNA shown is the 39-base CDR3, in frame from base 1. CDR1 and CDR2, per the germline V gene (reference sequence), are MNHEY and SMNVEV. A distance of 13 bases separates the germline ends of V and J, which lose 6 bases and 5 bases respectively.